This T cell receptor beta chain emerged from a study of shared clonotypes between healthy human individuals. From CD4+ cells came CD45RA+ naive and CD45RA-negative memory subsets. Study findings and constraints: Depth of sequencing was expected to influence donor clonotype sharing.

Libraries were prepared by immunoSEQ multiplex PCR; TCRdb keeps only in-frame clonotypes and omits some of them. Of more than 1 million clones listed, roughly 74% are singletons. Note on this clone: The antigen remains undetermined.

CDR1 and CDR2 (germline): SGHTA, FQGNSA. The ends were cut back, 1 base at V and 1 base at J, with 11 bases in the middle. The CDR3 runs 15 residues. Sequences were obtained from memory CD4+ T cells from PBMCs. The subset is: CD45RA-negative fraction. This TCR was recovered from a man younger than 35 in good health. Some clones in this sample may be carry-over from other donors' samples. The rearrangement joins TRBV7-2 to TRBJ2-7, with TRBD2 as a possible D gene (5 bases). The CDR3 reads CASSLVGVSSYEQYF. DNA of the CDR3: TGTGCCAGCAGCTTAGTGGGAGTGTCGTCCTACGAGCAGTACTTC.